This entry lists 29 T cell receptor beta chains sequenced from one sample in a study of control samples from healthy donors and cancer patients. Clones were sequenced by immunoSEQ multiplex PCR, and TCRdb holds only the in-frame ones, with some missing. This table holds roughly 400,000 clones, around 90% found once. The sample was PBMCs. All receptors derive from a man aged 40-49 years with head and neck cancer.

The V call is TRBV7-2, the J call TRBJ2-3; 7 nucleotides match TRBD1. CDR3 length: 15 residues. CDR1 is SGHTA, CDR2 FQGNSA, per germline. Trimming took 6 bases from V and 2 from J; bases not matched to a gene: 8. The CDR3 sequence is CASSIEGQFTDTQYF. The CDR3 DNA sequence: TGTGCCAGCAGTATAGAGGGACAGTTCACAGATACGCAGTATTTT. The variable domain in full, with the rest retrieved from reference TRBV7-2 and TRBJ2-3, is GAGVSQSPSNKVTEKGKDVELRCDPISGHTALYWYRQSLGQGLEFLIYFQGNSAPDKSGLPSDRFSAERTGGSVSTLTIQRTQQEDSAVYLCASSIEGQFTDTQYFGPGTRLTVL.

The CDR3: CSVLKADTQYF. CDR3 nucleotide sequence: TGCAGCGTTCTTAAAGCCGATACGCAGTATTTT. The V gene is TRBV29-1, the J gene TRBJ2-3; D is undetermined. V dropped 5 bases and J dropped 6 bases, with 9 bases sitting between them. The germline CDR1 and CDR2 sequences are SQVTM and ANQGSEA. This CDR3 region has 11 residues.

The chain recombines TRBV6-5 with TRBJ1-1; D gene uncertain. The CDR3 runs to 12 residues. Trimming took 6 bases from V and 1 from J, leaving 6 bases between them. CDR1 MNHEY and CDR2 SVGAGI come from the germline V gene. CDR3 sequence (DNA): TGTGCCAGCAGGACCCCGAACACTGAAGCTTTCTTT. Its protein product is CASRTPNTEAFF.

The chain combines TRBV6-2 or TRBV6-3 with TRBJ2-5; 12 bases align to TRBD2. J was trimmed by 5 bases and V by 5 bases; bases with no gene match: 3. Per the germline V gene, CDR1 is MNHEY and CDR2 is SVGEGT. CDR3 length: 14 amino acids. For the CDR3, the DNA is TGTGCCAGCAGTCTAGCGGGGGGGCCGGAGACCCAGTACTTC. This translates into CASSLAGGPETQYF.

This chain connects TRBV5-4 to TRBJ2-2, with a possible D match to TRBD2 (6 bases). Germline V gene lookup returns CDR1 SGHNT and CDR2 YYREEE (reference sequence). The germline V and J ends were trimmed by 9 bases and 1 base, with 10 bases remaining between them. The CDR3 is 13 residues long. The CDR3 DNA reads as TGTGCCAACGGACTACAGAACACCGGGGAGCTGTTTTTT. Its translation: CANGLQNTGELFF.

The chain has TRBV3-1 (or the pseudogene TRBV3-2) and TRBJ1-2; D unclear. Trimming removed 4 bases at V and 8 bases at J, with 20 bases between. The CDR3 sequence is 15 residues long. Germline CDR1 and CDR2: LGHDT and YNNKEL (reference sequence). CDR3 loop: CASSPHLDLRQGYTF. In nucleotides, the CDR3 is TGTGCCAGCAGCCCCCACCTGGACCTTCGACAAGGCTACACCTTC.

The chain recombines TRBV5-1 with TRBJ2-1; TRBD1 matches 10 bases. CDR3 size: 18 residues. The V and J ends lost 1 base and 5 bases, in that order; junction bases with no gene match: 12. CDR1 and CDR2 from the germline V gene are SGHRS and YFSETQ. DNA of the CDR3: TGCGCCAGCAGCTTGCTCAGGCGGGACAGGGGTGGTCACAATGAGCAGTTCTTC. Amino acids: CASSLLRRDRGGHNEQFF.

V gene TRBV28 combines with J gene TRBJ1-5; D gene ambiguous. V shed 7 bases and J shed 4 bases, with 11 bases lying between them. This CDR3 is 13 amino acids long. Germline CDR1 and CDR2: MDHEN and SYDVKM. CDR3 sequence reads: CASIPSPNQPQHF. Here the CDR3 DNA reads TGTGCCAGCATCCCCAGTCCTAATCAGCCCCAGCATTTT.

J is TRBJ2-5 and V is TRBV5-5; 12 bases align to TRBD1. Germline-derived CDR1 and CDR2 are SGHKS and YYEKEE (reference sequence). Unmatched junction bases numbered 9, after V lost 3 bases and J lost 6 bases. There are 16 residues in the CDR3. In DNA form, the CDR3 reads TGTGCCAGCAGCTCAGCCGGGACAGGGGGCATCAAGACCCAGTACTTC. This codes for CASSSAGTGGIKTQYF.

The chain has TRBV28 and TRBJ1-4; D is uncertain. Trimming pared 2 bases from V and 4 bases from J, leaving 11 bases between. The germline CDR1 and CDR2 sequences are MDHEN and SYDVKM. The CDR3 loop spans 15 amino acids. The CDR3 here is CASSLAGSSNEKLFF. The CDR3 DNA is TGTGCCAGCAGTTTAGCAGGCAGCAGTAATGAAAAACTGTTTTTT. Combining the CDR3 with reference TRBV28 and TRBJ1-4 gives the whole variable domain DVKVTQSSRYLVKRTGEKVFLECVQDMDHENMFWYRQDPGLGLRLIYFSYDVKMKEKGDIPEGYSVSREKKERFSLILESASTNQTSMYLCASSLAGSSNEKLFFGSGTQLSVL.

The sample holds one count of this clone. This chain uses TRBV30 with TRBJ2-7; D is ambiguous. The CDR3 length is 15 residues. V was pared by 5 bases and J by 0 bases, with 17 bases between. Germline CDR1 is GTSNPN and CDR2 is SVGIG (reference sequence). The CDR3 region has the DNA TGTGCCTGGGCCTTGAATCCGCTGAGCTCCTACGAGCAGTACTTC. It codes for CAWALNPLSSYEQYF. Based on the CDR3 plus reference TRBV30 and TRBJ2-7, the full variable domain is SQTIHQWPATLVQPVGSPLSLECTVEGTSNPNLYWYRQAAGRGLQLLFYSVGIGQISSEVPQNLSASRPQDRQFILSSKKLLLSDSGFYLCAWALNPLSSYEQYFGPGTRLTVT.

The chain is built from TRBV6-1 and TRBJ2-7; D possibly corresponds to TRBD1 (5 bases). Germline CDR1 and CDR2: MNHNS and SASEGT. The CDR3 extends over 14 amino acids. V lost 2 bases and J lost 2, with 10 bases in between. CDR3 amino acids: CASSELGQPYEQYF. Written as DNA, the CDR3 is TGTGCCAGCAGTGAACTTGGACAACCCTACGAGCAGTACTTC.

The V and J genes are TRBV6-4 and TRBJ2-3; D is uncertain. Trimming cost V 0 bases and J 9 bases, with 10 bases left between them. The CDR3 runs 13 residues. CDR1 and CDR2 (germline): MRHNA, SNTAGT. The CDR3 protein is CASSDSIRSTQYF. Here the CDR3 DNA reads TGTGCCAGCAGTGACTCGATACGATCGACGCAGTATTTT.

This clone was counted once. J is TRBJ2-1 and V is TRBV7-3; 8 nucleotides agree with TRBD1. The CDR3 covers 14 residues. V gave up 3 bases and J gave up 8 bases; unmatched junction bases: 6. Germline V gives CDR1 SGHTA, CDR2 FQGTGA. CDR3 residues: CASSFGQGRDEQFF. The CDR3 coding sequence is TGTGCCAGCAGCTTTGGACAGGGCCGCGATGAGCAGTTCTTC.

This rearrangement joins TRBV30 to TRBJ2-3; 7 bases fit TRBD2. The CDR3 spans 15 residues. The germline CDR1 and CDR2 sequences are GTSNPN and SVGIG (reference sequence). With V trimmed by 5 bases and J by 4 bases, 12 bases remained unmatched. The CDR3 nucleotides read TGTGCCTGGGGGGGAGGGAGTAGCATCCCAGATACGCAGTATTTT. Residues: CAWGGGSSIPDTQYF.

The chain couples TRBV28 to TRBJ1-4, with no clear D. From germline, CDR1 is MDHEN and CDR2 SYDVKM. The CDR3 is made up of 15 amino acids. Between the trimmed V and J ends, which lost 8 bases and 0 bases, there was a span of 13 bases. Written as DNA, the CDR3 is TGTGCCAGCGAAGGGAGGTGGGCAACTAATGAAAAACTGTTTTTT. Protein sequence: CASEGRWATNEKLFF. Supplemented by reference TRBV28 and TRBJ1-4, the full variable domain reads DVKVTQSSRYLVKRTGEKVFLECVQDMDHENMFWYRQDPGLGLRLIYFSYDVKMKEKGDIPEGYSVSREKKERFSLILESASTNQTSMYLCASEGRWATNEKLFFGSGTQLSVL.

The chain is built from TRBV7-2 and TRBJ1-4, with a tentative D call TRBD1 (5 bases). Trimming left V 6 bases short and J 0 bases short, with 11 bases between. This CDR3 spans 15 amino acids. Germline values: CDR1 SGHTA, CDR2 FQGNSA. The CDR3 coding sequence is TGTGCCAGCAGATCCACAGGAGCAACTAATGAAAAACTGTTTTTT. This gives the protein CASRSTGATNEKLFF.

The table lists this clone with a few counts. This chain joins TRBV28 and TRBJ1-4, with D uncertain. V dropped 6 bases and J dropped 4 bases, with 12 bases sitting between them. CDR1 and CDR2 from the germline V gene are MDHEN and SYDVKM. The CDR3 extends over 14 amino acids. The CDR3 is CASSSVGGNEKLFF. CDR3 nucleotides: TGTGCCAGCAGCTCTGTGGGAGGTAATGAAAAACTGTTTTTT.

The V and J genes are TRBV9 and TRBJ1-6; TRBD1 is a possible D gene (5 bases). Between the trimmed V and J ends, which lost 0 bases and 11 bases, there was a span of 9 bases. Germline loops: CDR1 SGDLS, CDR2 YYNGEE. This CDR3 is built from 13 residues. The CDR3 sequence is CASSVGGAAPLHF. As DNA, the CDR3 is TGTGCCAGCAGCGTAGGGGGCGCCGCACCCCTCCACTTT. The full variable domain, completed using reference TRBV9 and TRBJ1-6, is DSGVTQTPKHLITATGQRVTLRCSPRSGDLSVYWYQQSLDQGLQFLIQYYNGEERAKGNILERFSAQQFPDLHSELNLSSLELGDSALYFCASSVGGAAPLHFGNGTRLTVT.

CDR3 in DNA: TGTGCCATCAGTGAGTCGGCCGGGGGCTGGCTAGCGGGAAACTACGAGCAGTACTTC. Translated, it gives CAISESAGGWLAGNYEQYF. The chain carries TRBV10-3 and TRBJ2-7; 9 bases fit TRBD2. The V and J ends lost 0 bases and 3 bases, in that order; junction bases with no gene match: 15. The length of the CDR3 is 19 residues. The germline V gene encodes CDR1 ENHRY and CDR2 SYGVKD.

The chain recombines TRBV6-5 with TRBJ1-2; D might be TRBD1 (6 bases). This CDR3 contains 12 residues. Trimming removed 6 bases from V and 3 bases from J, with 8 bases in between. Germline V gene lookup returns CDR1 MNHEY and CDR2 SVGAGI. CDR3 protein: CASRGQHYGYTF. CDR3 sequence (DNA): TGTGCCAGCAGAGGACAGCACTATGGCTACACCTTC.

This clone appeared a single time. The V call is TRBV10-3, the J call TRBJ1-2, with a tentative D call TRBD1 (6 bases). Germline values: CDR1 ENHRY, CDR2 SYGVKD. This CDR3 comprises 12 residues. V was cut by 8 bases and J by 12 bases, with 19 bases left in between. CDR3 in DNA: TGTGCCATCCGAAACTTGAACAGGGAAGACACCTTC. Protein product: CAIRNLNREDTF.

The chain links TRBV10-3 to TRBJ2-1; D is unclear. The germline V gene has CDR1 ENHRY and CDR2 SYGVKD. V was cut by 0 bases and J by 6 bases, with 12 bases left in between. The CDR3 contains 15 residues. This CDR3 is CAISESSLSLNEQFF. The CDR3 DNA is TGTGCCATCAGTGAGTCGTCTTTATCCCTCAATGAGCAGTTCTTC.

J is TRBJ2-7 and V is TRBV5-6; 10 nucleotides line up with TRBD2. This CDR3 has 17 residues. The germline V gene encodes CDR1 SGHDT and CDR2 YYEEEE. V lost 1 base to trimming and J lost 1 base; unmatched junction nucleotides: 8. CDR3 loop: CASSLRGTSAISYEQYF. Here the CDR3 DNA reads TGTGCCAGCAGCTTGAGGGGGACTAGCGCAATATCCTACGAGCAGTACTTC. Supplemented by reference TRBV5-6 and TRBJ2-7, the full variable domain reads DAGVTQSPTHLIKTRGQQVTLRCSPKSGHDTVSWYQQALGQGPQFIFQYYEEEERQRGNFPDRFSGHQFPNYSSELNVNALLLGDSALYLCASSLRGTSAISYEQYFGPGTRLTVT.

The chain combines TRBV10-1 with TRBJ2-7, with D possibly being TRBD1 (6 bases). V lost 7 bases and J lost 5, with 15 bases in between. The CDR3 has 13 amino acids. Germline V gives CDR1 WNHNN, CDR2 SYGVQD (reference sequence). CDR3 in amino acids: CASNKDRLDEQYF. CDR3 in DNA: TGCGCCAGCAACAAGGACAGATTGGACGAGCAGTACTTC.

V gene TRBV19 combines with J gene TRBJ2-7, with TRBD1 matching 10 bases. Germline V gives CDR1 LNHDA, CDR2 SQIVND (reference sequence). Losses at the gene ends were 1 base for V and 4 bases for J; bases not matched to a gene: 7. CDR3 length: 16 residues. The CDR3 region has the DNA TGTGCCAGTAGTATAGTTACGGGACAGGGGAAGTACGAGCAGTACTTC. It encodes CASSIVTGQGKYEQYF. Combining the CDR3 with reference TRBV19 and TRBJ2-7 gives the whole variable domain DGGITQSPKYLFRKEGQNVTLSCEQNLNHDAMYWYRQDPGQGLRLIYYSQIVNDFQKGDIAEGYSVSREKKESFPLTVTSAQKNPTAFYLCASSIVTGQGKYEQYFGPGTRLTVT.

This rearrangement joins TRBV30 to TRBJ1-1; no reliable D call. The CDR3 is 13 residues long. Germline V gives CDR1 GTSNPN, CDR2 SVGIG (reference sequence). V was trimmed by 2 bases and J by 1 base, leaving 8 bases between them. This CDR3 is CAWSSGGNTEAFF. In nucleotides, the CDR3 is TGTGCCTGGAGTTCGGGCGGGAACACTGAAGCTTTCTTT.

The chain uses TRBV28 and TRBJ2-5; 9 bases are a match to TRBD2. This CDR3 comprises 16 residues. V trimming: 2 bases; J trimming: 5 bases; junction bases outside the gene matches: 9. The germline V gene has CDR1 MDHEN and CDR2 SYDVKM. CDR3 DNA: TGTGCCAGCAGTTTAGTGGCGGGAGGGCCGCGGGAGACCCAGTACTTC. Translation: CASSLVAGGPRETQYF. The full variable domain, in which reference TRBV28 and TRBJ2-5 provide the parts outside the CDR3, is DVKVTQSSRYLVKRTGEKVFLECVQDMDHENMFWYRQDPGLGLRLIYFSYDVKMKEKGDIPEGYSVSREKKERFSLILESASTNQTSMYLCASSLVAGGPRETQYFGPGTRLLVL.

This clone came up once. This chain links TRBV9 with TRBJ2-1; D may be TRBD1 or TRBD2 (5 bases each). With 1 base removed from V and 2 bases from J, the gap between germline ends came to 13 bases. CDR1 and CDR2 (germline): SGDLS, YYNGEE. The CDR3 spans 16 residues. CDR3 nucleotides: TGTGCCAGCAGCGTATCAGACAGCGGCACCTACAATGAGCAGTTCTTC. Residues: CASSVSDSGTYNEQFF.